This T cell receptor (beta chain) was profiled in a study of graft-versus-host responses after intestinal transplantation. As for the study in general: Isolated intestinal, liver-intestinal, or multivisceral transplants were what recipients had. Recipients uniformly received anti-thymocyte globulin induction, followed by tacrolimus and steroids for around 3 years.

General study points: With peak circulating GvH clone levels came an association with early post-transplant HvG declines. Clonal ratios of graft-versus-host to host-versus-graft in allografts were high for patients exhibiting graft-donor T cell macrochimerism.

The CDR3 contains 16 residues. Germline-derived CDR1 and CDR2 are SGHDN and FVKESK. Trimming removed 4 bases from V and 1 base from J; junction bases left unmatched: 4. In regard to this clone: Its specificity is unknown.

The repertoire was sequenced with immunoSEQ multiplex PCR; TCRdb's copy has only in-frame clones and lacks some. The sample shows 80,000 to 100,000 clones, around 90% of them seen only once. The source of this sequence is a human donor who was the organ donor for an intestinal transplant. Sequencing was performed on unstimulated CD8+ T cells sorted from spleen or lymph node cells, taken before transplant. This rearrangement joins TRBV14 to TRBJ2-5, with 12 bases lining up with TRBD2. The CDR3 region has the DNA TGTGCCAGCAGCCGGTCGGGACTAGCGGGCCAAGAGACCCAGTACTTC. Translation: CASSRSGLAGQETQYF. Variable domain in full (rest from reference TRBV14 and TRBJ2-5): EAGVTQFPSHSVIEKGQTVTLRCDPISGHDNLYWYRRVMGKEIKFLLHFVKESKQDESGMPNNRFLAERTGGTYSTLKVQPAELEDSGVYFCASSRSGLAGQETQYFGPGTRLLVL.